This T cell receptor (beta chain) stems from a study of blood T cell repertoires in COVID-19. Cohort 3 recovery required two negative PCRs, clearance, or symptom resolution. Trimming took 6 bases from V and 5 from J; bases not matched to a gene: 4. The CDR3 loop spans 13 amino acids. CDR1 and CDR2 (germline): MNHEY, SVGAGI. The protocol was immunoSEQ multiplex PCR, while the TCRdb copy is restricted to in-frame clones and leaves out a portion. The table shows roughly 350,000 clones, with 92% occurring only once. The source of this sequence is a woman in her 30s who had recovered from COVID-19. J is TRBJ1-2 and V is TRBV6-5; 9 bases align to TRBD1. Sequencing used PBMCs or T cells enriched from blood (not recorded which). CDR3 in amino acids: CASRVTGGYGYTF. The CDR3 region has the DNA TGTGCCAGCAGGGTGACAGGGGGGTATGGCTACACCTTC.